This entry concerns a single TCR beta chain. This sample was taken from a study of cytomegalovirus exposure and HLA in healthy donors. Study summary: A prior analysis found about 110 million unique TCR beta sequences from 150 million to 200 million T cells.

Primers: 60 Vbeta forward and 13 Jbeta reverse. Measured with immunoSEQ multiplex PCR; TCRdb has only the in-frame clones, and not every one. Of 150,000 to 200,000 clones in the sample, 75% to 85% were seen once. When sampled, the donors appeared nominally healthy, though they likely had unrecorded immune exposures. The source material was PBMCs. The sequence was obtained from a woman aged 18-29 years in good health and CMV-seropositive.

The chain's CDR3 is CASSQADNEQFF. The CDR3 coding sequence is TGTGCCAGCAGCCAAGCTGACAATGAGCAGTTCTTC. This chain joins TRBV4-2 and TRBJ2-1; D is unresolved. The CDR3 totals 12 residues. Germline CDR1 reads LGHNA; CDR2 reads YNFKEQ. V shed 1 base and J shed 5 bases, with 3 bases lying between them.